This record looks at one T cell receptor beta chain sequence and its context. Its cognate antigen is unknown. The entry originates in a study of CXCR3-negative and CXCR3-positive naive CD8 T cells. The CDR3 totals 14 residues. CDR1 and CDR2 from the germline V gene are MDHEN and SYDVKM. Overall study results and limits: Expression of CXCR3 was partially reduced after cryopreservation, and fresh PBMCs were used in most assays. Both naive subsets had comparably high diversity; memory CD8+ cells much lower. Naive cells that were CXCR3-negative or CXCR3-positive used TRBV-TRBJ genes alike, while memory cells diverged.

Libraries were UMI-labeled 5' RACE TRB cDNA. TCRdb re-called the 5' RACE reads and shows each CDR3 protein once, DNA omitted. In total, the table holds approximately 60,000 distinct CDR3 sequences. A few hundred thousand cells per CD8+ T cell subset were flow-sorted in triplicate. This TCR derives from a human donor in good health. Some clones in this sample may be carry-over from other donors' samples. Sequencing used memory CD8+ T cells from blood. This chain links TRBV28 with TRBJ2-3; TCRdb's D gene call, TRBD1, goes unchecked for lack of DNA. The CDR3 sequence: CASTGGEFTDTQYF. Drawing the rest from reference TRBV28 and TRBJ2-3, the complete variable domain is DVKVTQSSRYLVKRTGEKVFLECVQDMDHENMFWYRQDPGLGLRLIYFSYDVKMKEKGDIPEGYSVSREKKERFSLILESASTNQTSMYLCASTGGEFTDTQYFGPGTRLTVL.